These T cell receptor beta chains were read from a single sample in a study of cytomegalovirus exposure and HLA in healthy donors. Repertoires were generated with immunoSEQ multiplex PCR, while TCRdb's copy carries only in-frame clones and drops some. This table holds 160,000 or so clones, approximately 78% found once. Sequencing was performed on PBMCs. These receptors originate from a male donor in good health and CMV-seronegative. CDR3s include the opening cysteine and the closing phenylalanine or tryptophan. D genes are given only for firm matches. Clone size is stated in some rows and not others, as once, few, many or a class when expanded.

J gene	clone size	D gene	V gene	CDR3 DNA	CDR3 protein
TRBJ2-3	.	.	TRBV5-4	TGTGCCAGCAGCTTGAGGGGGACAGATACGCAGTATTTT	CASSLRGTDTQYF
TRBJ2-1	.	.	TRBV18	TGTGCCAGCTCACCGGGCGGGGTTTCCTACAATGAGCAGTTCTTC	CASSPGGVSYNEQFF
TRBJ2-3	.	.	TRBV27	TGTGCCAGCACTAAGGTCACACTGGGGCCAGGGGACACAGATACGCAGTATTTT	CASTKVTLGPGDTDTQYF
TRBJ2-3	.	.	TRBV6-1	TGTGCCAGCAGCCCTCGCACAGATACGCAGTATTTT	CASSPRTDTQYF
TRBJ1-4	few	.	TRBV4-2	TGTGCCAGCAGCCAAGACGGACAGCTTAATGAAAAACTGTTTTTT	CASSQDGQLNEKLFF
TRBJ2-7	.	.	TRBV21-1	TGTGCCAGCAGCCCGAAGGGTCTAGCGGGAGCCTACGAGCAGTACTTC	CASSPKGLAGAYEQYF
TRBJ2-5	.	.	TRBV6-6	TGTGCCAGCAGCCGAGACCAAGAGACCCAGTACTTC	CASSRDQETQYF
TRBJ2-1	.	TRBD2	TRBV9	TGTGCCAGCAGCGTTTCTCTAGCGGTCTACAATGAGCAGTTCTTC	CASSVSLAVYNEQFF
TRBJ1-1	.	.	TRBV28	TGTGCCAGCAGTTTTCGCACTGAAGCTTTCTTT	CASSFRTEAFF
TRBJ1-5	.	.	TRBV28	TGTGCCAGCAGTCGCGGCCGCCAGAGCAATCAGCCCCAGCATTTT	CASSRGRQSNQPQHF
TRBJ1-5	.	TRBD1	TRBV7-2	TGTGCCAGCAGCTGGACAGGCTACAATCAGCCCCAGCATTTT	CASSWTGYNQPQHF
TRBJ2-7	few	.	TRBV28	TGTGCCAGCAGTTTATGGCAGGCCTCCTACGAGCAGTACTTC	CASSLWQASYEQYF
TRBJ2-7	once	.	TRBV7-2	TGTGCCAGCAGCACGGGAGCACTTGGGGATGAGCAGTACTTC	CASSTGALGDEQYF
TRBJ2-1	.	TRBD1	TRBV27	TGTGCCAGCAGTCCCGGGACAGGGGTTTACAATGAGCAGTTCTTC	CASSPGTGVYNEQFF
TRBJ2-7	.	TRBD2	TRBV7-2	TGTGCCAGCAGCCATTCTAGCGGGAGGGCCAACGAGCAGTACTTC	CASSHSSGRANEQYF
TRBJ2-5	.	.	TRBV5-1	TGCGCCAGCAGCTTGGACCAGGGGACGGGGCACTTC	CASSLDQGTGHF
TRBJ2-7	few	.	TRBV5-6	TGTGCCAGCAGCCTAAACCACTACGAGCAGTACTTC	CASSLNHYEQYF
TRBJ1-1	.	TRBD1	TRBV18	TGTGCCAGCTCACCAGGGACAGGGAACACTGAAGCTTTCTTT	CASSPGTGNTEAFF
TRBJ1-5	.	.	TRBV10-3	TGTGCCATCAGTGAGTCGACTCGAGGATATCAGCCCCAGCATTTT	CAISESTRGYQPQHF
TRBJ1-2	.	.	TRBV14	TGTGCCAGCAGCTCTAAGAGCGGCTATGGCTACACCTTC	CASSSKSGYGYTF
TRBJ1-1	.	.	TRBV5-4	TGTGCCAGCAGCTTGGTCGGTCAGCGCTTCATGAACACTGAAGCTTTCTTT	CASSLVGQRFMNTEAFF
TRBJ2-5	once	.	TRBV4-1	TGCGCCAGCAGCCAAGGGCACGGGGGAGCTCAAGAGACCCAGTACTTC	CASSQGHGGAQETQYF
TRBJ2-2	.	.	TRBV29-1	TGCAGCGCATCGGACAGAGCTTCGAACACCGGGGAGCTGTTTTTT	CSASDRASNTGELFF
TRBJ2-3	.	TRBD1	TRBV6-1	TGTGCCAGCACCTCCGGGACAGCGAGCACAGATACGCAGTATTTT	CASTSGTASTDTQYF
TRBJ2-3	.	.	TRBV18	TGTGCCAGCTCACGCCGGGTAGTTGGAGACACAGATACGCAGTATTTT	CASSRRVVGDTDTQYF
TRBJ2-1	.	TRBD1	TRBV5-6	TGTGCCAGCAGCTTGTCAGGGGGCGCGATAGATGAGCAGTTCTTC	CASSLSGGAIDEQFF
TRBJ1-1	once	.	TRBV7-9	TGTGCCAGCAGCTTAGACGCAGGGCGGAACACTGAAGCTTTCTTT	CASSLDAGRNTEAFF
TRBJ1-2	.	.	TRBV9	TGTGCCAGCAGCCCGTCCACCTTC	CASSPSTF
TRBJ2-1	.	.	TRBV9	TGTGCCAGCAGCCCGGAGGGCTACAATGAGCAGTTCTTC	CASSPEGYNEQFF
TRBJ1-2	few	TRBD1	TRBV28	TGTGCCAGCAGTCCACAGGGGTACTATGGCTACACCTTC	CASSPQGYYGYTF
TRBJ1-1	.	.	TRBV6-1	TGTGCCAGCAGTGATTGGGGGGGGGAAACTGAAGCTTTCTTT	CASSDWGGETEAFF
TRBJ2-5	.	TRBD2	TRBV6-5	TGTGCCAGCAGTTACTTAGCGGGAGGGACGACCCAGTACTTC	CASSYLAGGTTQYF
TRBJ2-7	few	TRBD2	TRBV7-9	TGTGCCAGCAGCTTACGCTCGGGGGGAACGGACGAGCAGTACTTC	CASSLRSGGTDEQYF
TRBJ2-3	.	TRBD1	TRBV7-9	TGTGCCAGCTCGTCTAGGGGGACAGCTCCGAGCACAGATACGCAGTATTTT	CASSSRGTAPSTDTQYF
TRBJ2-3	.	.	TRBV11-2	TGTGCCAGCAGCTTAGAATATGGCGGGAGCACAGATACGCAGTATTTT	CASSLEYGGSTDTQYF
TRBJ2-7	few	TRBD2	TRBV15	TGTGCCACCGGAACCGGGACTAGCAACGAGCAGTACTTC	CATGTGTSNEQYF
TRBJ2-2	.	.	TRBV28	TGTGCCAGCAGTTTAGCTAGCAGTCCCGCCGGGGAGCTGTTTTTT	CASSLASSPAGELFF
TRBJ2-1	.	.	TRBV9	TGTGCCAGCAGCTATAGACAGACCAGCAATGAGCAGTTCTTC	CASSYRQTSNEQFF
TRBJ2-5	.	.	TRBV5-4	TGTGCCAGCAGCACCGCTGGCCGACAAGAGACCCAGTACTTC	CASSTAGRQETQYF
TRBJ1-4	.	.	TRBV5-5	TGTGCCAGCAGCTTGGGGTTCTCCCTAAATGAAAAACTGTTTTTT	CASSLGFSLNEKLFF
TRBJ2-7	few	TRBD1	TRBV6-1	TGTGCCGGCTCGGACAGGTCCTACGAGCAGTACTTC	CAGSDRSYEQYF
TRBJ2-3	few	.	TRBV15	TGTGCCACCAGCAAGTACGGGAAACCAGATACGCAGTATTTT	CATSKYGKPDTQYF
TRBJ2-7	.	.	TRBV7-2	TGTGCCAGCAGCTTAGCGCCAGGAGGGTTGGAGCAGTACTTC	CASSLAPGGLEQYF
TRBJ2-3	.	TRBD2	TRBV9	TGTGCCAGCAGCGCATCCCCGGGGACTAGCGGGAGCACAGATACGCAGTATTTT	CASSASPGTSGSTDTQYF
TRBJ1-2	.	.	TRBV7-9	TGTGCCAGCAGCTTTAAAGGGGATCGGGGCTACACCTTC	CASSFKGDRGYTF
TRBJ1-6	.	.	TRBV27	TGTGCCAGCAGCCCTAGTTGGGGGGGTCGGTCACCCCTCCACTTT	CASSPSWGGRSPLHF
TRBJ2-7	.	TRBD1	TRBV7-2	TGTGCCAGCAGCCTAGGACAGGGAGACGAGCAGTACTTC	CASSLGQGDEQYF
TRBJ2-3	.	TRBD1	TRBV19	TGTGCCAGTAGTCCCGACAGGGGCACAGATACGCAGTATTTT	CASSPDRGTDTQYF
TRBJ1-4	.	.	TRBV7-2	TGTGCCAGCAGCTTCATACAGGAAAAACTGTTTTTT	CASSFIQEKLFF
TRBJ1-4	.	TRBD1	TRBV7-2	TGTGCCAGCAGTCCCAGAGGGACAGGGGCGACAAATGAAAAACTGTTTTTT	CASSPRGTGATNEKLFF
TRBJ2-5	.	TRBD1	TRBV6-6	TGTGCCAGCAGGATTACAGGGGATGAGACCCAGTACTTC	CASRITGDETQYF
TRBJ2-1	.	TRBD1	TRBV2	TGTGCCAGCAGGACTTTCGACAGGGGCCACAATGAGCAGTTCTTC	CASRTFDRGHNEQFF
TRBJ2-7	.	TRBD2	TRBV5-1	TGCGCCAGCAGCCCGGGACTAGCGGGAGCCCACGAGCAGTACTTC	CASSPGLAGAHEQYF
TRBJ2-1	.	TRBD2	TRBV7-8	TGTGCCAGCAGCCTAACACTAGCGGGAGGGTCGAATGAGCAGTTCTTC	CASSLTLAGGSNEQFF
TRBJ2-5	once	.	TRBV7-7	TGTGCTAGCAGCTTAGAAGGTGGAAGGCAGGAAGAGACCCAGTACTTC	CASSLEGGRQEETQYF